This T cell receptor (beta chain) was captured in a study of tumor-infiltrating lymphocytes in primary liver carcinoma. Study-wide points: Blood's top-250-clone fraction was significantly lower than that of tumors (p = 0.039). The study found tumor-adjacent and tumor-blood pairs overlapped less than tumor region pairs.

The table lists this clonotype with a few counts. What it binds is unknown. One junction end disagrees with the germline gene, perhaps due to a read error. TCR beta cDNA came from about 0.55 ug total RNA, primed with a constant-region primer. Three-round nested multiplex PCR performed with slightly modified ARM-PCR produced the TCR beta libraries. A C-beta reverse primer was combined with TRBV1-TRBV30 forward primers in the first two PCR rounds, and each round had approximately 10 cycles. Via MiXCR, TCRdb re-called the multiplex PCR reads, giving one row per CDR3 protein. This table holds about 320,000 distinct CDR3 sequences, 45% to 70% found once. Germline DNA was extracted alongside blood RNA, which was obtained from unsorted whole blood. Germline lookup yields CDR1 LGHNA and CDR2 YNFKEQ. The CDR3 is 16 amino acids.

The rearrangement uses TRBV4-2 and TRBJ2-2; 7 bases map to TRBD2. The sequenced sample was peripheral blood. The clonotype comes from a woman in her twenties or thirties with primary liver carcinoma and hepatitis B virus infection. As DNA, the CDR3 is TGTGTCAGCAGCCAGAATAGCGGGTCTAACACCGGGGAGCTGTTTTTT. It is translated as CVSSQNSGSNTGELFF.